This T cell receptor (beta chain) stems from a study of PD-L1 blockade in urothelial cancer. Whole-study context: Patients started atezolizumab around 2014, 1,200 mg intravenously every 3 weeks. At 3 weeks (second dose) and 6 weeks after starting treatment, blood was analyzed. Study findings and constraints: In blood at 3 weeks, tumor-associated clones expanded more among patients with durable benefit.

Worth noting for this clone: No antigen is known for it.

V was shortened by 3 bases and J by 3 bases, with 8 bases between the two germline ends. The CDR3 totals 13 residues. Germline V gives CDR1 LNHNV, CDR2 YYDKDF (reference sequence). Time point given: pretreatment peripheral blood. Measured with immunoSEQ multiplex PCR; TCRdb has only the in-frame clones, and not every one. The sample lists approximately 94,000 clones; about nine tenths were seen once. The clonotype comes from a man between 60 and 75 years old with urothelial cancer. This rearrangement joins TRBV15 to TRBJ1-1; tentatively, D is TRBD1 (5 bases). Specimen: PBMCs, collected around atezolizumab (anti-PD-L1) treatment. CDR3 sequence (DNA): TGTGCCACCAGCAGGGGCAGGGACACTGAAGCTTTCTTT. Amino acids: CATSRGRDTEAFF.